This record concerns one TCR beta chain sequence. The target antigen is unknown. Investigators profiled TCR beta VDJ and CDR3 from genomic DNA template. TCRdb fed the reads into MiXCR, producing one record per CDR3 protein. The data contain 250,000 to 350,000 distinct CDR3 sequences, 45% to 65% of them singletons. The CDR3 has 14 residues. Trimming shortened V by 3 bases and J by 7 bases, and 13 bases separated the two germline ends. CDR1 is LNHDA, CDR2 SQIVND, per germline (reference sequence). The record originates from a study of CD8+CD57+ T cells in acquired aplastic anemia. Study-level information: DNA recovered from sorted CD4+ and CD8+ cells had a mean of 3.2 ug.

Study results and caveats: A set of 25 to 30 CD8+ CDR3 sequences was shared between patients and controls, and these sequences appeared highly expressed in patients.

This receptor was taken from a human donor with severe aplastic anemia or a healthy control (not recorded which). Specimen: sorted CD4+, CD8+, or CD8+CD57+ T cells (not recorded which) from PBMCs. The chain carries TRBV19 and TRBJ1-5; TRBD1 might be the D (6 bases). The CDR3 loop is CASSIDRRWQPQHF. The CDR3 DNA follows: TGTGCCAGTAGTATCGACAGGCGGTGGCAGCCCCAGCATTTT.